The entry that follows covers one TCR beta chain sequence. Its specificity is not known. The data belong to a study of OX40 agonist ivuxolimab in advanced cancers. The overall study: Dose-escalation patients had hepatocellular carcinoma, melanoma, renal cell or head and neck cancer.

Study-wide findings and caveats: Dosing at 0.1 to 3.0 mg/kg was accompanied by clonal expansion of CD4+ and CD8+ blood T cells by week 6.

Clones were sequenced by immunoSEQ multiplex PCR, and TCRdb holds only the in-frame ones, with some missing. The sample has approximately 63,000 clones; 85% to 90% are singletons. The CDR3 is 10 residues long. Germline V gene lookup returns CDR1 SQVTM and CDR2 ANQGSEA. The V end was cut by 6 bases, the J end by 4 bases, with 6 bases between. The chain links TRBV29-1 to TRBJ1-1; D is ambiguous. The specimen was CD4+ or CD8+ T cells sorted from blood, collected in a trial of the OX40 agonist ivuxolimab. The TCR originated in an adult with an advanced solid tumor such as melanoma, head and neck, liver or kidney cancer. The CDR3 DNA reads TGCAGCGTCGTAATCACTGAAGCTTTCTTT. Its translation: CSVVITEAFF.